These 11 T cell receptor beta chains were sequenced from one sample in a study of blood T cells in healthy people across ages. A second roughly 6 to 12 cycle PCR used barcoded and J-beta primers. TCRdb used MiXCR to reprocess the 5' RACE reads, holding one entry per CDR3 protein. The data hold around 800,000 distinct CDR3 sequences, with around 25% observed a single time. A further study also used this sample, focusing on T cells of mothers and their children.

Sequencing was performed on blood. The receptors here all came from a boy between 10 and 17 years old in good health.

This clonotype has only a few counts. This rearrangement joins TRBV12-3 or TRBV12-4 to TRBJ1-2; 7 bases fit TRBD1. The CDR3 is 16 residues long. V was clipped by 6 bases and J by 4 bases; unmatched bases: 14. CDR3 coding DNA: TGTGCCAGCAGAGCCCGGGGACAGCTCATCCCCTATGGCTACACCTTC. Protein: CASRARGQLIPYGYTF.

V is TRBV2 and J is TRBJ1-2; TRBD1 aligns across 7 bases. The V gene end was trimmed by 10 bases and the J gene end by 6 bases; junction bases not matched to a gene: 8. The CDR3 runs to 12 residues. Germline V CDR1 and CDR2: SNHLY, FYNNEI. The CDR3 loop reads CATAVTGDGYTF. In DNA, the CDR3 is TGTGCCACAGCAGTCACAGGGGATGGCTACACCTTC.

The V call is TRBV14, the J call TRBJ1-4, with D perhaps TRBD1 (6 bases). The CDR3 has 12 amino acids. V was shortened by 4 bases and J by 14 bases, with 14 bases between the two germline ends. Germline CDR1 and CDR2: SGHDN and FVKESK. CDR3 in amino acids: CASSRGRGRLFF. In DNA form, the CDR3 reads TGTGCCAGCAGCCGTGGTCGGGGGCGTCTGTTTTTT. Looking up the rest from reference TRBV14 and TRBJ1-4 gives the full variable domain: EAGVTQFPSHSVIEKGQTVTLRCDPISGHDNLYWYRRVMGKEIKFLLHFVKESKQDESGMPNNRFLAERTGGTYSTLKVQPAELEDSGVYFCASSRGRGRLFFGSGTQLSVL.

This clonotype was seen a few times. The J gene is TRBJ2-1, the V gene TRBV28; TRBD2 agrees at 9 bases. The V and J ends lost 5 bases and 4 bases, in that order; junction bases with no gene match: 6. Germline CDR1 reads MDHEN; CDR2 reads SYDVKM. The length of the CDR3 is 15 residues. CDR3 protein: CASSDAGGPYNEQFF. For the CDR3, the DNA is TGTGCCAGCAGTGATGCGGGGGGGCCATACAATGAGCAGTTCTTC.

This sequence joins TRBV6-5 and TRBJ1-5; D is possibly TRBD1 (5 bases). CDR3 length equals 15 residues. The germline V gene encodes CDR1 MNHEY and CDR2 SVGAGI. Between the trimmed V and J ends, which lost 0 bases and 1 base, there was a span of 7 bases. The CDR3 loop reads CASSYSRQSNQPQHF. DNA of the CDR3: TGTGCCAGCAGTTACTCGAGACAGAGCAATCAGCCCCAGCATTTT.

V usage is TRBV7-9 and J usage is TRBJ1-5; 11 bases fit TRBD1. Germline loops: CDR1 SEHNR, CDR2 FQNEAQ (reference sequence). V dropped 5 bases and J dropped 3; count of bases not matched to a gene: 9. The CDR3 is 17 residues long. The CDR3 DNA reads TGTGCCAGCAGCACGTGGACAGGGGGCCGAATCAATCAGCCCCAGCATTTT. Protein product: CASSTWTGGRINQPQHF.

V is TRBV6-6 and J is TRBJ1-4, with D uncertain. Trimming took 6 bases from V and 4 from J, leaving 12 bases between them. The CDR3 loop spans 14 amino acids. Germline CDR1 is MNHNY and CDR2 is SVGAGI (reference sequence). DNA of the CDR3: TGTGCCAGCAGGAACGGGCCCCTTAATGAAAAACTGTTTTTT. Translation gives CASRNGPLNEKLFF.

The rearrangement joins TRBV9 to TRBJ2-1, with 11 bases fitting TRBD2. V was clipped by 5 bases and J by 5 bases; unmatched bases: 6. The length of the CDR3 is 15 residues. Per germline, CDR1 SGDLS and CDR2 YYNGEE. CDR3: CASRGSGGDDNEQFF. The CDR3 DNA reads TGTGCCAGCAGAGGTAGCGGGGGGGATGACAATGAGCAGTTCTTC.

The rearrangement uses TRBV24-1 and TRBJ2-2, with a weak D call TRBD1 (5 bases). This CDR3 has 14 amino acids. V lost 7 bases and J lost 0, with 8 bases in between. The germline V gene has CDR1 KGHDR and CDR2 SFDVKD. The CDR3 region is CATSRTPNTGELFF. For the CDR3, the DNA is TGTGCCACCAGCCGGACACCGAACACCGGGGAGCTGTTTTTT.

This rearrangement joins TRBV6-6 to TRBJ2-5; 11 nucleotides agree with TRBD2. CDR3 size: 14 residues. CDR1 and CDR2 from the germline V gene are MNHNY and SVGAGI (reference sequence). Trimming removed 7 bases from V and 3 bases from J; junction bases left unmatched: 4. CDR3 DNA: TGTGCCAGCAATAGCGGGGGGGCGGAAGAGACCCAGTACTTC. This translates into CASNSGGAEETQYF.

This clonotype has just a few counts. V is TRBV29-1 and J is TRBJ2-7; the D is unclear. Per the germline V gene, CDR1 is SQVTM and CDR2 is ANQGSEA. V was clipped by 6 bases and J by 0 bases, with 12 bases between them. This CDR3 has 13 amino acids. The DNA for the CDR3 is TGCAGCGTGGCAAGCCGTCTCTCCTACGAGCAGTACTTC. Protein: CSVASRLSYEQYF.